These 23 T cell receptor beta chains share one sample of origin, sequenced in a study of T-cell memory formation after mild COVID-19. TCRdb redid the calling of the 5' RACE reads with MiXCR, one entry per CDR3 protein. Of 100,000 to 150,000 distinct CDR3 sequences listed, 5% to 6.5% are singletons. The material sequenced was PBMCs or a T cell subset sorted from them (not recorded which). These receptors came from an adult woman who had mild COVID-19 (a few samples of this study predate the infection). Cell type and time point are not known.

This clonotype was observed at least ten times. The chain couples TRBV27 to TRBJ1-2; unclear D gene. CDR1 MNHEY and CDR2 SMNVEV come from the germline V gene (reference sequence). Trimming left V 2 bases short and J 3 bases short, with 7 bases between. The CDR3 is 13 residues long. Written as DNA, the CDR3 is TGTGCCAGCAGTTTACGGGGTGACTATGGCTACACCTTC. Translating it yields CASSLRGDYGYTF.

This clonotype has just a few counts. This chain joins TRBV5-1 and TRBJ1-1; 7 bases are shared with TRBD1. V shed 4 bases and J 4 bases; nucleotides not matched to a gene: 7. The CDR3 sequence is 14 residues long. The germline CDR1 and CDR2 sequences are SGHRS and YFSETQ. The DNA for the CDR3 is TGCGCCAGCAGCCCATTCAACAGGGGCACTGAAGCTTTCTTT. Amino acid sequence: CASSPFNRGTEAFF.

In its sample, this clonotype was seen a few times. The chain recombines TRBV7-2 with TRBJ2-5; 7 nucleotides align to TRBD1. This CDR3 has 15 residues. The V gene end was trimmed by 5 bases and the J gene end by 0 bases; junction bases not matched to a gene: 6. From germline, CDR1 is SGHTA and CDR2 FQGNSA. Here the CDR3 reads CASSPGTAYQETQYF. The CDR3 DNA reads as TGTGCCAGCAGCCCCGGGACAGCGTACCAAGAGACCCAGTACTTC.

The gene calls are TRBV24-1 and TRBJ1-1; 8 nucleotides line up with TRBD1. There are 13 residues in the CDR3. Trimming removed 7 bases from V and 4 bases from J; junction bases left unmatched: 4. Germline lookup yields CDR1 KGHDR and CDR2 SFDVKD. CDR3 residues: CATREDRATEAFF. CDR3 bases: TGTGCCACCAGGGAGGACAGGGCCACTGAAGCTTTCTTT.

The gene calls are TRBV7-9 and TRBJ1-3; D call uncertain. The CDR3 is 12 amino acids. The V and J ends lost 1 base and 6 bases respectively, with 4 bases between them. The germline CDR1 and CDR2 sequences are SEHNR and FQNEAQ (reference sequence). For the CDR3, the DNA is TGTGCCAGCAGCTTAGTAACAAACACCATATATTTT. Translation gives CASSLVTNTIYF.

The chain recombines TRBV6-1 with TRBJ1-6, with 8 bases that match TRBD1. This CDR3 has 13 residues. V trimming: 4 bases; J trimming: 7 bases; junction bases outside the gene matches: 0. Germline V gene data show CDR1 as MNHNS and CDR2 as SASEGT. The CDR3 here is CASSGDRNSPLHF. Here the CDR3 DNA reads TGTGCCAGCAGTGGGGACAGGAATTCACCCCTCCACTTT.

The rearrangement uses TRBV4-1 and TRBJ2-5; D is possibly TRBD1 (6 bases). V was shortened by 0 bases and J by 2 bases, with 13 bases between the two germline ends. Germline assignment: CDR1 MGHRA and CDR2 YSYEKL. CDR3 size: 16 residues. The CDR3 region has the DNA TGCGCCAGCAGCCAAGATGGCAGGGGTCTTCAAGAGACCCAGTACTTC. It yields the protein CASSQDGRGLQETQYF.

This clonotype has at least ten counts. The CDR3 DNA follows: TGTGCCAGCAGCTTGATTTCGGCAGGGTTACCCTACGAGCAGTACTTC. Translating it yields CASSLISAGLPYEQYF. V gene TRBV7-8 combines with J gene TRBJ2-7, with TRBD1 as a possible D gene (5 bases). V was cut by 3 bases and J by 2 bases, with 17 bases left in between. The CDR3 covers 16 residues. Germline CDR1 and CDR2: SGHVS and FQNEAQ.

This clonotype was observed many times. The rearrangement links TRBV7-3 to TRBJ2-2; D possibly uses TRBD1 or TRBD2 (5 bases each). This CDR3 comprises 17 residues. The ends were cut back, 4 bases at V and 4 bases at J, with 19 bases in the middle. Looked up from germline, CDR1 is SGHTA and CDR2 is FQGTGA. This CDR3 is CASSSGSHSRGTGELFF. CDR3 bases: TGTGCCAGCAGCTCCGGGTCCCATTCGAGGGGCACCGGGGAGCTGTTTTTT.

V is TRBV5-1 and J is TRBJ2-5, with D tentatively TRBD2 (5 bases). There are 15 residues in the CDR3. The V end lost 0 bases, the J end lost 5 bases, and 14 bases lay between the germline ends. Germline CDR1 reads SGHRS; CDR2 reads YFSETQ. This chain's CDR3 is CASSLAGSGGETQYF. CDR3 sequence (DNA): TGCGCCAGCAGCTTGGCCGGGTCCGGCGGGGAGACCCAGTACTTC.

The chain employs TRBV25-1 and TRBJ1-5, with 7 bases identical to TRBD1. V gave up 6 bases and J gave up 2 bases; unmatched junction bases: 4. Germline V lookup: CDR1 MGHDK, CDR2 SYGVNS. CDR3 length: 14 residues. This chain's CDR3 is CASRETGRNQPQHF. The CDR3 DNA reads as TGTGCCAGCAGAGAGACAGGGCGCAATCAGCCCCAGCATTTT.

The rearrangement uses TRBV15 and TRBJ2-2; 8 bases are a match to TRBD1. Losses at the gene ends were 4 bases for V and 5 bases for J; bases not matched to a gene: 9. Germline CDR1 reads LNHNV; CDR2 reads YYDKDF (reference sequence). The CDR3 consists of 16 residues. The CDR3, as DNA: TGTGCCACCAGCATCTTGGACAGGGTGTCAACCGGGGAGCTGTTTTTT. It is translated as CATSILDRVSTGELFF.

This clonotype was observed a few times. The chain combines TRBV5-5 with TRBJ1-2; no clear D gene. Germline CDR1 reads SGHKS; CDR2 reads YYEKEE (reference sequence). Trimming left V 6 bases short and J 5 bases short, with 11 bases between. The length of the CDR3 is 12 residues. The CDR3 loop is CASTNVRYGYTF. CDR3 bases: TGTGCCAGCACAAATGTCCGGTATGGCTACACCTTC.

This clonotype was seen at least ten times. The V and J genes are TRBV6-1 and TRBJ1-3; D unresolved. Germline CDR1 and CDR2: MNHNS and SASEGT. The CDR3 length is 16 residues. V lost 2 bases and J 2 bases, leaving 13 bases between the germline ends. This CDR3 is CASSEFDNGAGNTIYF. DNA of the CDR3: TGTGCCAGCAGTGAATTTGACAATGGGGCTGGAAACACCATATATTTT.

This clonotype came up a few times. The chain joins TRBV6-5 to TRBJ1-5; TRBD1 might be the D (5 bases). The CDR3 loop spans 14 amino acids. Trimming removed 0 bases from V and 8 bases from J, with 11 bases in between. Germline-derived CDR1 and CDR2 are MNHEY and SVGAGI. The DNA of the CDR3 is TGTGCCAGCAGTTACTCGGGACGTGTAAAGCCCCAGCATTTT. Its translation is CASSYSGRVKPQHF.

This clonotype was detected ten times or more. J is TRBJ1-5 and V is TRBV12-3 or TRBV12-4; TRBD1 might be the D (5 bases). The V end was cut by 6 bases, the J end by 8 bases, with 20 bases between. The CDR3 length is 15 residues. The CDR3 region has the DNA TGTGCCAGCAGCTGGACCGGGACTGAGCAGGAGCCCCAGCATTTT. It codes for CASSWTGTEQEPQHF.

The CDR3: CASSEGRTFYNSPLHF. In DNA, the CDR3 is TGTGCCAGCAGTGAAGGCAGAACTTTCTATAATTCACCCCTCCACTTT. The chain uses TRBV2 and TRBJ1-6; D is unresolved. Germline V gives CDR1 SNHLY, CDR2 FYNNEI. The V gene lost 1 base and the J gene lost 3 bases, with 10 bases spanning the gap. This CDR3 comprises 16 residues.

This clonotype was found a few times. This chain links TRBV29-1 with TRBJ1-1, with 8 nucleotides matching TRBD1. Germline values: CDR1 SQVTM, CDR2 ANQGSEA. With V trimmed by 4 bases and J by 1 base, 2 bases remained unmatched. CDR3 size: 13 residues. The CDR3 bases are TGCAGCGTTGGGACAGGGTGGAACACTGAAGCTTTCTTT. Residues: CSVGTGWNTEAFF.

The rearrangement uses TRBV2 and TRBJ2-7; D unclear. The CDR3 covers 15 residues. Germline CDR1 SNHLY, CDR2 FYNNEI. The V end was cut by 4 bases, the J end by 0 bases, with 13 bases between. CDR3 in DNA: TGTGCCAGCAGTGTTCTGGTCACGACCTCCTACGAGCAGTACTTC. As protein: CASSVLVTTSYEQYF. The full variable domain, rest sourced from reference TRBV2 and TRBJ2-7, is EPEVTQTPSHQVTQMGQEVILRCVPISNHLYFYWYRQILGQKVEFLVSFYNNEISEKSEIFDDQFSVERPDGSNFTLKIRSTKLEDSAMYFCASSVLVTTSYEQYFGPGTRLTVT.

Ten or more counts support this clonotype. The chain has TRBV7-6 and TRBJ2-1, with TRBD1 matching 9 bases. The CDR3 is made up of 16 amino acids. V lost 4 bases, J lost 6 bases, and 10 bases stayed unmatched. Looked up from germline, CDR1 is SGHVS and CDR2 is FNYEAQ. CDR3 protein: CASSSNPGQGFNEQFF. The CDR3 DNA sequence: TGTGCCAGCAGCTCGAACCCGGGACAGGGATTCAATGAGCAGTTCTTC.

A few counts support this clonotype. V is TRBV23-1 and J is TRBJ2-3; D gene unclear. TRBV23-1 falls under the ORF class, with uncertain function. The CDR3 is 16 amino acids. The V end was cut by 0 bases, the J end by 6 bases, with 16 bases between. This CDR3 reads CASSQSSNLTPDTQYF. The CDR3 coding sequence is TGCGCCAGCAGTCAATCGTCGAATCTAACCCCCGATACGCAGTATTTT.

This clonotype has more than one count but fewer than ten. The chain combines TRBV7-6 with TRBJ2-1; D call uncertain. Trimming removed 10 bases at V and 1 base at J, with 17 bases between. CDR3 length equals 15 residues. CDR1 and CDR2 (germline): SGHVS, FNYEAQ. The CDR3 DNA sequence: TGTGCCATCCTCGAGTTTAGAGGTTCCTACAATGAGCAGTTCTTC. The encoded protein is CAILEFRGSYNEQFF.

This clonotype has at least ten counts. V and J are TRBV7-9 and TRBJ2-1; TRBD2 matches 11 bases. The V and J ends lost 5 bases and 4 bases, in that order; junction bases with no gene match: 13. The CDR3 totals 18 residues. Germline V gene sequence: CDR1 SEHNR, CDR2 FQNEAQ (reference sequence). The CDR3 nucleotides are TGTGCCAGCAGCACACCGCCCGGGACTAGCGGACGATACAATGAGCAGTTCTTC. Its translation is CASSTPPGTSGRYNEQFF.